This passage covers 29 T cell receptor beta chains from one sample sequenced in a study of T cells in Graves' hyperthyroidism and ophthalmopathy. Researchers amplified the TCR beta CDR3 regions from RNA transcripts. TCR CDR3 underwent first-round RT-PCR with the HTBI primer set. TCRdb re-called the multiplex PCR reads through MiXCR, storing one row per CDR3 protein. Here the sample spans roughly 40,000 distinct CDR3 sequences, roughly 50% being singletons. The sequencing input was blood. All receptors come from a man between 40 and 49 years old with Graves' ophthalmopathy.

This clonotype was counted many times. The chain is built from TRBV28 and TRBJ2-7; D is ambiguous. CDR3 length: 15 residues. CDR1 is MDHEN, CDR2 SYDVKM, per germline. V dropped 6 bases and J dropped 2 bases, with 17 bases sitting between them. CDR3 sequence: CASRPRTPPAYEQYF. Here the CDR3 DNA reads TGTGCCAGCAGACCCCGGACCCCACCCGCCTACGAGCAGTACTTC. Full variable domain (outside the CDR3, taken from reference TRBV28 and TRBJ2-7): DVKVTQSSRYLVKRTGEKVFLECVQDMDHENMFWYRQDPGLGLRLIYFSYDVKMKEKGDIPEGYSVSREKKERFSLILESASTNQTSMYLCASRPRTPPAYEQYFGPGTRLTVT.

The table lists this clonotype with many counts. Possible read error: a much larger clone is one base away. V and J are TRBV20-1 and TRBJ2-3; 7 bases agree with TRBD2. Germline lookup yields CDR1 DFQATT and CDR2 SNEGSKA (reference sequence). The CDR3 runs to 14 residues. The junction had 13 bases not matched to a gene; V was cut back by 6 bases and J by 7 bases. As DNA, the CDR3 is TGCAGTGCCCAGAGAGGGAGCGGGGTAAATACGCAGTATTTT. It yields the protein CSAQRGSGVNTQYF.

To note about this clonotype: A junction end diverges from the germline sequence, so it may reflect a read error. This rearrangement joins TRBV7-2 to TRBJ1-2; tentatively, D is TRBD1 (5 bases). There are 15 residues in the CDR3. CDR1 SGHTA and CDR2 FQGNSA come from the germline V gene. CDR3 sequence reads: CAGSSGRAGNYSYTF. As DNA, the CDR3 is TGTGCCGGCAGCTCGGGGCGGGCAGGAAACTATAGCTACACCTTC.

This clonotype was found many times. The chain combines TRBV7-2 with TRBJ1-1, with 10 bases aligning to TRBD1. CDR1 is SGHTA, CDR2 FQGNSA, per germline. CDR3 length: 16 residues. V was pared by 4 bases and J by 0 bases, with 5 bases of the junction left unmatched. CDR3 protein: CASSSGTGAMNTEAFF. Written as DNA, the CDR3 is TGTGCCAGCAGCTCCGGGACAGGGGCCATGAACACTGAAGCTTTCTTT.

The chain recombines TRBV12-3 or TRBV12-4 with TRBJ2-5; possibly TRBD2 for D (7 bases). Trimming left V 6 bases short and J 5 bases short, with 16 bases between. The CDR3 runs to 14 residues. CDR3 coding DNA: TGTGCCAGCAGGAGGGGGGCGGGAGAGGAGACCCAGTACTTC. Translated: CASRRGAGEETQYF.

This clonotype was seen many times. The gene calls are TRBV3-1 and TRBJ1-5; D uncertain. V dropped 0 bases and J dropped 6 bases, with 18 bases sitting between them. The CDR3 totals 17 residues. The germline gives CDR1 LGHDT, CDR2 YNNKEL (reference sequence). CDR3 in amino acids: CASSQERYSGLVQPQHF. The CDR3 DNA reads TGTGCCAGCAGCCAAGAGCGTTACAGTGGTTTGGTTCAGCCCCAGCATTTT.

As concerns this clonotype: The CDR3 carries no conserved terminal phenylalanine or tryptophan, so it likely arises from a read error. The J gene is TRBJ2-7, the V gene TRBV10-2; D may correspond to TRBD1 or TRBD2 (5 bases each). The V end was cut by 5 bases, the J end by 2 bases, with 28 bases between. The CDR3 loop spans 19 amino acids. CDR1 and CDR2 (germline): WSHSY, SAAADI. CDR3 nucleotides: TGCGCCAGCAGTTACGGGACGGCAGATCCACACAACGGAACCTACGAGCAGTACCTC. This gives the protein CASSYGTADPHNGTYEQYL.

By proportion, this clonotype is medium-sized. V gene TRBV7-8 combines with J gene TRBJ2-7, with D tentatively TRBD1 (5 bases). The germline CDR1 and CDR2 sequences are SGHVS and FQNEAQ. The CDR3 extends over 13 amino acids. V dropped 6 bases and J dropped 2 bases, with 11 bases sitting between them. The CDR3 loop is CASSYLQAYEQYF. The CDR3 coding sequence is TGTGCCAGCAGTTACCTACAGGCCTACGAGCAGTACTTC.

This clonotype has ten or more counts. This CDR3 is CASSRVPGQGNYGYTF. CDR3 coding DNA: TGTGCCAGCAGTCGAGTCCCGGGACAGGGAAACTATGGCTACACCTTC. The chain has TRBV6-4 and TRBJ1-2; 9 nucleotides match TRBD1. CDR3 size: 16 residues. Germline CDR1 MRHNA, CDR2 SNTAGT. J was trimmed by 2 bases and V by 5 bases; bases with no gene match: 9.

This clonotype has a count of ten or more. The chain employs TRBV11-2 and TRBJ2-7, with D perhaps TRBD1 (6 bases). Germline V CDR1 and CDR2: SGHAT, FQNNGV. Between the trimmed V and J ends, which lost 4 bases and 5 bases, there was a span of 18 bases. The length of the CDR3 is 15 residues. The CDR3 protein is CASSSPETGINEQYF. The CDR3 bases are TGTGCCAGCAGCTCCCCGGAAACAGGGATCAACGAGCAGTACTTC.

The genes are TRBV5-5 and TRBJ1-2; D perhaps matches TRBD1 (6 bases). The CDR3 runs 13 residues. Germline V CDR1 and CDR2: SGHKS, YYEKEE (reference sequence). The germline V and J ends were trimmed by 6 bases and 5 bases, with 14 bases remaining between them. The CDR3 DNA reads TGTGCCAGCATGGGGGGCGCAGGGTATGGCTACACCTTC. This sequence encodes CASMGGAGYGYTF.

V is TRBV20-1 and J is TRBJ1-4, with D unresolved. Germline CDR1 and CDR2: DFQATT and SNEGSKA (reference sequence). The CDR3 runs to 13 residues. Trimming took 4 bases from V and 8 from J, leaving 14 bases between them. As DNA, the CDR3 is TGCAGTGCTACCTTAGCGGGAGGCGAAAAACTGTTTTTT. It yields the protein CSATLAGGEKLFF.

This clonotype has a count of ten or more. This chain uses TRBV6-8 with TRBJ1-3; D may be TRBD1 (5 bases). The CDR3 has 15 residues. Trimming took 2 bases from V and 4 from J, leaving 12 bases between them. Germline V gene data show CDR1 as MNHGY and CDR2 as SAAAGT. The CDR3 here is CASSYGRQRGNTIYF. The CDR3 DNA reads TGTGCCAGCAGTTACGGGAGACAGAGAGGAAACACCATATATTTT.

The rearrangement uses TRBV11-2 and TRBJ1-6; 9 nucleotides match TRBD1. The ends lost 5 bases at V and 3 bases at J; junction bases unmatched: 5. The germline V gene has CDR1 SGHAT and CDR2 FQNNGV. The CDR3 is 16 residues long. CDR3 loop: CASSTQGAYYNSPLHF. CDR3 bases: TGTGCCAGCAGCACACAGGGGGCCTACTATAATTCACCCCTCCACTTT.

This clonotype was detected ten times or more. J is TRBJ1-6 and V is TRBV30, with TRBD1 matching over 7 bases. The germline V gene encodes CDR1 GTSNPN and CDR2 SVGIG (reference sequence). This CDR3 has 15 amino acids. Trimming cost V 5 bases and J 2 bases; bases outside gene matches: 6. CDR3 amino acids: CAWLDRAAYNSPLHF. CDR3 nucleotides: TGTGCCTGGCTCGACAGGGCGGCCTATAATTCACCCCTCCACTTT. The whole variable domain, remainder taken from reference TRBV30 and TRBJ1-6, is SQTIHQWPATLVQPVGSPLSLECTVEGTSNPNLYWYRQAAGRGLQLLFYSVGIGQISSEVPQNLSASRPQDRQFILSSKKLLLSDSGFYLCAWLDRAAYNSPLHFGNGTRLTVT.

In regard to this clonotype: The limits of the CDR3 on the DNA are not certain, so only TCRdb's listed CDR3 is given. The chain combines TRBV10-3 with TRBJ2-3; the table calls TRBD1, which could not be checked here. CDR1 and CDR2 (germline): ENHRY, SYGVKD. The CDR3 length equals 22 residues, ends included. The CDR3 protein is CAHPEDSSFYICSASFGDTQYF.

This clonotype has at least ten counts. This chain links TRBV12-3 or TRBV12-4 with TRBJ2-3, with D unclear. This CDR3 comprises 13 residues. Trimming stripped 1 base from V and 4 bases from J, with 6 bases between. The chain's CDR3 is CASSLDLADTQYF. The CDR3 DNA follows: TGTGCCAGCAGTTTAGATCTAGCAGATACGCAGTATTTT.

This clonotype occurred once. This sequence joins TRBV20-1 and TRBJ2-2, with TRBD2 matching 10 bases. Germline values: CDR1 DFQATT, CDR2 SNEGSKA (reference sequence). With 3 bases clipped from V and 7 bases from J, the junction kept 8 bases outside the gene matches. The CDR3 loop spans 15 amino acids. CDR3 amino acids: CSARGAGGQGGELFF. Here the CDR3 DNA reads TGCAGTGCTAGGGGAGCGGGGGGGCAGGGCGGGGAGCTGTTTTTT.

This clonotype was observed many times. J is TRBJ2-5 and V is TRBV19; D remains unclear. The CDR3 has 12 amino acids. The V gene lost 6 bases and the J gene lost 5 bases, with 10 bases spanning the gap. In germline, CDR1 is LNHDA, CDR2 SQIVND (reference sequence). For the CDR3, the DNA is TGTGCCAGTAGCATCCTGGGGGAGACCCAGTACTTC. Its protein is CASSILGETQYF.

By its share, this clonotype is medium-sized (0.01 to 0.1%). This sequence joins TRBV7-9 and TRBJ1-2; 7 bases are a match to TRBD1. CDR3 length: 14 residues. Germline values: CDR1 SEHNR, CDR2 FQNEAQ (reference sequence). V dropped 4 bases and J dropped 6; count of bases not matched to a gene: 8. This chain's CDR3 is CASSSTGTIDGYTF. CDR3 nucleotide sequence: TGTGCCAGCAGCTCGACAGGGACAATCGATGGCTACACCTTC.

This clonotype was seen many times. This chain uses TRBV2 with TRBJ2-7; no clear D gene. The length of the CDR3 is 16 residues. Trimming took off 3 bases at V and 6 bases at J, with 21 bases between the two ends. CDR1 and CDR2 from the germline V gene are SNHLY and FYNNEI. CDR3 amino acids: CASSEGPRTPKGEQYF. Here the CDR3 DNA reads TGTGCCAGCAGTGAGGGCCCCCGGACCCCCAAAGGCGAGCAGTACTTC.

This chain uses TRBV7-9 with TRBJ2-7, with 10 bases matching TRBD2. Per the germline V gene, CDR1 is SEHNR and CDR2 is FQNEAQ (reference sequence). V trimming: 4 bases; J trimming: 1 base; junction bases outside the gene matches: 4. This CDR3 is 15 amino acids long. CDR3 amino acids: CASSSGTSASYEQYF. Written as DNA, the CDR3 is TGTGCCAGCAGCTCCGGGACTAGCGCGTCCTACGAGCAGTACTTC.

V usage is TRBV20-1 and J usage is TRBJ2-7; D perhaps matches TRBD1 (5 bases). The CDR3 runs 15 residues. The V and J ends lost 3 bases and 1 base respectively, with 16 bases between them. Germline V CDR1 and CDR2: DFQATT, SNEGSKA (reference sequence). The CDR3, as DNA: TGCAGTGCTAGGATGGGGCAGGGCGCTTCCTACGAGCAGTACTTC. The encoded protein is CSARMGQGASYEQYF.

By sample fraction, this clonotype is medium-sized. The V gene is TRBV10-1, the J gene TRBJ2-5, with D possibly matching TRBD2 (6 bases). Germline V lookup: CDR1 WNHNN, CDR2 SYGVQD (reference sequence). V was clipped by 2 bases and J by 2 bases, with 6 bases between them. The CDR3 has 13 residues. DNA of the CDR3: TGCGCCAGCAGTGAGGGGGGGCAAGAGACCCAGTACTTC. This translates into CASSEGGQETQYF.

At least ten counts were recorded for this clonotype. The chain uses TRBV9 and TRBJ2-1; 8 bases are a match to TRBD2. CDR1 and CDR2 from the germline V gene are SGDLS and YYNGEE. With V trimmed by 0 bases and J by 7 bases, 6 bases remained unmatched. This CDR3 contains 15 residues. The CDR3 protein is CASSVASGGSNEQFF. The CDR3 DNA sequence: TGTGCCAGCAGCGTAGCCAGCGGGGGATCGAATGAGCAGTTCTTC.

This chain joins TRBV15 and TRBJ2-3; 9 bases line up with TRBD2. There are 15 residues in the CDR3. The germline V gene encodes CDR1 LNHNV and CDR2 YYDKDF (reference sequence). With 2 bases clipped from V and 1 base from J, the junction kept 1 base outside the gene matches. The DNA for the CDR3 is TGTGCCACCAGCAGACGGACTAGCGGCACAGATACGCAGTATTTT. Translating gives CATSRRTSGTDTQYF.

This clonotype is a singleton in its sample. V gene TRBV28 combines with J gene TRBJ2-1, with D maybe TRBD1 (5 bases). V was shortened by 1 base and J by 7 bases, with 11 bases between the two germline ends. CDR1 MDHEN and CDR2 SYDVKM come from the germline V gene. This CDR3 spans 14 amino acids. CDR3 residues: CASSLSRGYNEQFF. In DNA, the CDR3 is TGTGCCAGCAGTTTATCAAGGGGATATAATGAGCAGTTCTTC.

The count of this clonotype is one. The chain links TRBV5-6 to TRBJ1-2; 12 bases are a match to TRBD1. The V gene end was trimmed by 3 bases and the J gene end by 4 bases; junction bases not matched to a gene: 4. The CDR3 length is 15 residues. CDR1 SGHDT and CDR2 YYEEEE come from the germline V gene. The CDR3 protein is CASSYGTGGGYGYTF. In DNA form, the CDR3 reads TGTGCCAGCAGCTACGGGACAGGGGGCGGCTATGGCTACACCTTC.

This clonotype is medium-sized (0.01 to 0.1%) by share. The J gene is TRBJ1-5, the V gene TRBV29-1; no definite D call. This CDR3 has 12 amino acids. V shed 4 bases and J shed 3 bases, with 7 bases lying between them. Per germline, CDR1 SQVTM and CDR2 ANQGSEA. CDR3 amino acids: CSVVGNNQPQHF. CDR3 DNA: TGCAGCGTTGTGGGGAACAATCAGCCCCAGCATTTT. The entire variable domain, with the rest obtained from reference TRBV29-1 and TRBJ1-5, is as follows: SAVISQKPSRDICQRGTSLTIQCQVDSQVTMMFWYRQQPGQSLTLIATANQGSEATYESGFVIDKFPISRPNLTFSTLTVSNMSPEDSSIYLCSVVGNNQPQHFGDGTRLSIL.